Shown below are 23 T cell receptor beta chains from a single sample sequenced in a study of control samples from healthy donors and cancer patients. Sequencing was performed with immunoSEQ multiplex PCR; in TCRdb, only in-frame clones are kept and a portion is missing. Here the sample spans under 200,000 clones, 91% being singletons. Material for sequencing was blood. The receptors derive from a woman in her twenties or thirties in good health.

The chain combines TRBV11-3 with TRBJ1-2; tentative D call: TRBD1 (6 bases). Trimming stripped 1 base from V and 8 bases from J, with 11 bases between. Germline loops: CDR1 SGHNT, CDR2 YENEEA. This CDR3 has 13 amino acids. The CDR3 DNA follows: TGTGCCAGCAGCTTAGGGGGGCGCGAAGGCTACACCTTC. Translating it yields CASSLGGREGYTF.

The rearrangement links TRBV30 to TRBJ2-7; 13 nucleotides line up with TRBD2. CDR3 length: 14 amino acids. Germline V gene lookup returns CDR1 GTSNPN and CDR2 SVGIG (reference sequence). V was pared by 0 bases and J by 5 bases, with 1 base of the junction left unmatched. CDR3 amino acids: CAWSVTSGRDEQYF. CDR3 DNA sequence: TGTGCCTGGAGTGTAACTAGCGGGAGGGACGAGCAGTACTTC.

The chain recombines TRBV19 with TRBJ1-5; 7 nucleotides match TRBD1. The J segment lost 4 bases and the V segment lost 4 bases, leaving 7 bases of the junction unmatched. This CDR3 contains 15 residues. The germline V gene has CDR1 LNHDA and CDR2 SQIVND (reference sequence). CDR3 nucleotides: TGTGCCAGTAGTAGGACAGGTGGTAAAAATCAGCCCCAGCATTTT. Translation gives CASSRTGGKNQPQHF. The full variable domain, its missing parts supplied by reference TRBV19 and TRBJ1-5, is DGGITQSPKYLFRKEGQNVTLSCEQNLNHDAMYWYRQDPGQGLRLIYYSQIVNDFQKGDIAEGYSVSREKKESFPLTVTSAQKNPTAFYLCASSRTGGKNQPQHFGDGTRLSIL.

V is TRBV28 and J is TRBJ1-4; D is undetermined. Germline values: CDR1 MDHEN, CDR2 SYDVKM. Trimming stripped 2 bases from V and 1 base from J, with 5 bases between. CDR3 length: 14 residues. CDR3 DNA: TGTGCCAGCAGTTTAGACATAACTAATGAAAAACTGTTTTTT. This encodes CASSLDITNEKLFF. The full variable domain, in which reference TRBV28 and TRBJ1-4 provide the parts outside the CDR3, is DVKVTQSSRYLVKRTGEKVFLECVQDMDHENMFWYRQDPGLGLRLIYFSYDVKMKEKGDIPEGYSVSREKKERFSLILESASTNQTSMYLCASSLDITNEKLFFGSGTQLSVL.

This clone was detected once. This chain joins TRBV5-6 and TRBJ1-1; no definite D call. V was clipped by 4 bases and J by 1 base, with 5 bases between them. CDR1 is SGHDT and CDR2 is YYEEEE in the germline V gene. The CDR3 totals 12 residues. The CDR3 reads CASSRQNTEAFF. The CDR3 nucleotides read TGTGCCAGCAGCCGACAGAACACTGAAGCTTTCTTT. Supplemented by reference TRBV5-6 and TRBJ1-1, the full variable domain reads DAGVTQSPTHLIKTRGQQVTLRCSPKSGHDTVSWYQQALGQGPQFIFQYYEEEERQRGNFPDRFSGHQFPNYSSELNVNALLLGDSALYLCASSRQNTEAFFGQGTRLTVV.

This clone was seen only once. The CDR3 DNA follows: TGTGCCAGTAGACTGACAGGGAACGGCAATTCACCCCTCCACTTT. Its translation: CASRLTGNGNSPLHF. The chain recombines TRBV19 with TRBJ1-6; 7 nucleotides align to TRBD1. CDR3 length: 15 amino acids. The germline V gene has CDR1 LNHDA and CDR2 SQIVND (reference sequence). V lost 6 bases, J lost 7 bases, and 9 bases stayed unmatched.

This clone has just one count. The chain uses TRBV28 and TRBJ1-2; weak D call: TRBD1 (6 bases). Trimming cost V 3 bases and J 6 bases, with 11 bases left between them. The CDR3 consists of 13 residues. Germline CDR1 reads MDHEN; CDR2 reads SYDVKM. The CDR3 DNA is TGTGCCAGCAGTTTTGGAGGGGGGGATGGCTACACCTTC. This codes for CASSFGGGDGYTF.

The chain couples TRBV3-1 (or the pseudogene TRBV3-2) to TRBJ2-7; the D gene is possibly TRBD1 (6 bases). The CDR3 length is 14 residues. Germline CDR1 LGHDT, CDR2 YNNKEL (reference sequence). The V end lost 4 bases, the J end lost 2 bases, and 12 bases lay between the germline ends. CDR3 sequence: CASSPGQKTYEQYF. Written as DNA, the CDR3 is TGTGCCAGCAGCCCAGGACAGAAAACCTACGAGCAGTACTTC.

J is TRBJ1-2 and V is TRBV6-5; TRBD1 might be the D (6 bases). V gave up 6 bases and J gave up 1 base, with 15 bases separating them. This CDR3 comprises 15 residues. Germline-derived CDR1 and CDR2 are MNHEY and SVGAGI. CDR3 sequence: CASSSGGALNYGYTF. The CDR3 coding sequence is TGTGCCAGCAGCTCCGGGGGGGCCCTTAACTATGGCTACACCTTC.

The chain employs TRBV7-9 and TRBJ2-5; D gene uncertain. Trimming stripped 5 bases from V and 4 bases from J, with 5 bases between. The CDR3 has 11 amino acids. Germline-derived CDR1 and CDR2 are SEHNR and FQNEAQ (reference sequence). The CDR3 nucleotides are TGTGCCAGCAGCCCAACAGAGACCCAGTACTTC. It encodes CASSPTETQYF.

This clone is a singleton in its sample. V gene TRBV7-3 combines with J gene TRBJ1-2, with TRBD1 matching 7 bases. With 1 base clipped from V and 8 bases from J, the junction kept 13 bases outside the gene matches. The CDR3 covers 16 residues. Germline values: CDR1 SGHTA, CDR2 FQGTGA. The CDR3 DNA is TGTGCCAGCAGCTTAAGGGCCGGGCAGGGGGTGTACGGCTACACCTTC. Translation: CASSLRAGQGVYGYTF.

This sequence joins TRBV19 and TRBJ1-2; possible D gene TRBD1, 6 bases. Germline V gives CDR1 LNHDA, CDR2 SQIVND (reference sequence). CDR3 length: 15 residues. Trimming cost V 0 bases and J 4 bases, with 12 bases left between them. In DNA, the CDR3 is TGTGCCAGTAGTATAGACCCCGGACAGCCCTATGGCTACACCTTC. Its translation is CASSIDPGQPYGYTF.

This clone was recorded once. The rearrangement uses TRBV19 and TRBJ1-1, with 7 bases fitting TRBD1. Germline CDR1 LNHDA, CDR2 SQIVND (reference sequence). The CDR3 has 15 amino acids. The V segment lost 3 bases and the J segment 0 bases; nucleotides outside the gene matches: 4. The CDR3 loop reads CASSMGTVMNTEAFF. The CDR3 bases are TGTGCCAGTAGTATGGGGACAGTGATGAACACTGAAGCTTTCTTT.

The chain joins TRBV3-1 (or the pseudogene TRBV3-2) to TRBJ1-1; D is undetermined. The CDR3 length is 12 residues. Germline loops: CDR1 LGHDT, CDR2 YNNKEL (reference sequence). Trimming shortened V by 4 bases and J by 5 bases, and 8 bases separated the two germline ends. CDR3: CASSPGRTEAFF. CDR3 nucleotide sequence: TGTGCCAGCAGCCCCGGGAGAACTGAAGCTTTCTTT.

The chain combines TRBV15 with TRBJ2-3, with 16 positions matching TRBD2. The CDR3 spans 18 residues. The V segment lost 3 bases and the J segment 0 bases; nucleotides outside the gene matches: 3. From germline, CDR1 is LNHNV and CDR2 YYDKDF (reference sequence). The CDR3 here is CATSRGLAGGPSTDTQYF. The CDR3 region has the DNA TGTGCCACCAGCAGGGGACTAGCGGGGGGGCCGAGCACAGATACGCAGTATTTT.

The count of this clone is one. In DNA form, the CDR3 reads TGTGCCAGCAAATGGAGCGGGAGTAAGTCCGGGGAGCTGTTTTTT. This sequence encodes CASKWSGSKSGELFF. This chain connects TRBV28 to TRBJ2-2, with 8 nucleotides matching TRBD2. Germline assignment: CDR1 MDHEN and CDR2 SYDVKM. Trimming cost V 7 bases and J 6 bases; bases outside gene matches: 10. The CDR3 spans 15 residues.

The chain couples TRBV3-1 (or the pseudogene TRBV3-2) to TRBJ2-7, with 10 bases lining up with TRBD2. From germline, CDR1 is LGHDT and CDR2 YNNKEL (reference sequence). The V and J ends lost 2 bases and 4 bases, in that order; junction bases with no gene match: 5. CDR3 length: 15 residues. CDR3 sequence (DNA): TGTGCCAGCAGCCAAAGAGCGGGGGGGCGGTACGAGCAGTACTTC. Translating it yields CASSQRAGGRYEQYF.

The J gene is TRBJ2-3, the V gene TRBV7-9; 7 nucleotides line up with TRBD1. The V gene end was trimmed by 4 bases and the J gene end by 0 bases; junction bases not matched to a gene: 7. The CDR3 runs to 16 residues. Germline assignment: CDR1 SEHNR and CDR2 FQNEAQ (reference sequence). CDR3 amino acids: CASSSGTVTSTDTQYF. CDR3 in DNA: TGTGCCAGCAGCTCCGGGACAGTGACTAGCACAGATACGCAGTATTTT.

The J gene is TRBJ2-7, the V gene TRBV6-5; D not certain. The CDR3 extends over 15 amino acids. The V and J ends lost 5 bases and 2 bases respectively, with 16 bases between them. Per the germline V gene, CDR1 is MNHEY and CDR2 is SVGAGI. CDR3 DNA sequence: TGTGCCAGCAGTCAGAGACACCCAGTACCCTACGAGCAGTACTTC. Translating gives CASSQRHPVPYEQYF.

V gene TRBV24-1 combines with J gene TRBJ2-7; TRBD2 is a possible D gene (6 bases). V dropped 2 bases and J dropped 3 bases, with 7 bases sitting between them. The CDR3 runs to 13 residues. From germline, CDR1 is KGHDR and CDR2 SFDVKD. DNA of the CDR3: TGTGCCACCAGTGATTCTAGCGACTACGAGCAGTACTTC. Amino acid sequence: CATSDSSDYEQYF.

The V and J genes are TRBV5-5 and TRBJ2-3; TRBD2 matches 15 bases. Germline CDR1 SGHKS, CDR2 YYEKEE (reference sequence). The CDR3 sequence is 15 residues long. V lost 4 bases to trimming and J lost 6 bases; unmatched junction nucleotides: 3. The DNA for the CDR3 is TGTGCCAGCAGCCGAGGACTAGCGGGAGGGGATACGCAGTATTTT. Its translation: CASSRGLAGGDTQYF.

The CDR3 DNA reads as TGTGCCAGCTCATCTACAGGGGCGAGGGTGAACACTGAAGCTTTCTTT. Translation gives CASSSTGARVNTEAFF. The genes are TRBV18 and TRBJ1-1; 7 bases are shared with TRBD1. J lost 0 bases, V lost 5 bases, and 9 bases had no gene match. The CDR3 sequence is 16 residues long. Germline CDR1 and CDR2: KGHSH and LQKENI.

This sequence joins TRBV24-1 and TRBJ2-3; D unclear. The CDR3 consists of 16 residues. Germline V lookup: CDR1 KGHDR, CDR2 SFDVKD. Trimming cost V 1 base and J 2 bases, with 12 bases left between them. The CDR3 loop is CATSDFTGRDTDTQYF. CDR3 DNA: TGTGCCACCAGTGATTTTACCGGACGAGACACAGATACGCAGTATTTT.